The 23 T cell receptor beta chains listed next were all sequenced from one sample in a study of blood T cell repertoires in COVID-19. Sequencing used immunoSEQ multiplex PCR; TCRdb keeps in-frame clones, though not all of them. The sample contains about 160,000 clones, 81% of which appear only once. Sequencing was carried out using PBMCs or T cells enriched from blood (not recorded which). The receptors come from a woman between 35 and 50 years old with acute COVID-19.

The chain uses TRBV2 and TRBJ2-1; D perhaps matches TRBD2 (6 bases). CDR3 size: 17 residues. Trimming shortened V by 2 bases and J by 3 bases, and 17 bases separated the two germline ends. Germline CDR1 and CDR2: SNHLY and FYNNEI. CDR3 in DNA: TGTGCCAGCAGTGAACTAGCTCCGGGGGTGAACTACAATGAGCAGTTCTTC. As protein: CASSELAPGVNYNEQFF.

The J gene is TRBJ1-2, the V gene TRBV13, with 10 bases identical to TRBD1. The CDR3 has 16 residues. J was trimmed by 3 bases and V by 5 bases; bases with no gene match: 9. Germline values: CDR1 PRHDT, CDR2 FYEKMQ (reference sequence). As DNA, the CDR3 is TGTGCCAGCAGCACAACTAGGACAGGGGGAGACTATGGCTACACCTTC. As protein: CASSTTRTGGDYGYTF.

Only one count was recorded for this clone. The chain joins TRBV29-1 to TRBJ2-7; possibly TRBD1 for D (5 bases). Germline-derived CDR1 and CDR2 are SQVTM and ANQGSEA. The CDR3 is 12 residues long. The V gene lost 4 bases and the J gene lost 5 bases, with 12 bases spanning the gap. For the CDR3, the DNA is TGCAGCGTTGCTGCAGGGCGTCACGAGCAGTACTTC. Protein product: CSVAAGRHEQYF.

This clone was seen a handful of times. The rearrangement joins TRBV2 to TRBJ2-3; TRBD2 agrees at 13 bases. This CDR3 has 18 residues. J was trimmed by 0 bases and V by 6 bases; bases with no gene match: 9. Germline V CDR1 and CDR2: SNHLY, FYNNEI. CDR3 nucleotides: TGTGCCAGCAGGTCGGGACTAGCGGGATCTACTAGCACAGATACGCAGTATTTT. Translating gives CASRSGLAGSTSTDTQYF.

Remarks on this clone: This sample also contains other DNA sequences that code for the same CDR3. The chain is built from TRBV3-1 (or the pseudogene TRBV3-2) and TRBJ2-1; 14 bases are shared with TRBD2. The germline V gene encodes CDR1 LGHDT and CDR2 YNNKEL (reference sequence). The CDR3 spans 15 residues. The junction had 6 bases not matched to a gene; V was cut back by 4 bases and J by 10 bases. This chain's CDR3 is CASSPPGLAGAEQFF. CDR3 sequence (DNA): TGTGCCAGCAGCCCACCGGGACTAGCGGGAGCGGAGCAGTTCTTC.

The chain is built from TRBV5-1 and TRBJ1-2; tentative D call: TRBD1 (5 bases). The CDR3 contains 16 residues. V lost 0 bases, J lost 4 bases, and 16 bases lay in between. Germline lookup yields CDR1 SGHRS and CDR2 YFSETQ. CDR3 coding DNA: TGCGCCAGCAGCTTGGAGCAGGGAGGCGTACTCTATGGCTACACCTTC. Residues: CASSLEQGGVLYGYTF.

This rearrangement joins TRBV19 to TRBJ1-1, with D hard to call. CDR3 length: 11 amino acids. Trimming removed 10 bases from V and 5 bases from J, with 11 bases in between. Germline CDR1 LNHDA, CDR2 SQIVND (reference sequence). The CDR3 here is CATAAGTEAFF. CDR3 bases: TGTGCCACGGCGGCGGGGACTGAAGCTTTCTTT. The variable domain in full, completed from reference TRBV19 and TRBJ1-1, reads DGGITQSPKYLFRKEGQNVTLSCEQNLNHDAMYWYRQDPGQGLRLIYYSQIVNDFQKGDIAEGYSVSREKKESFPLTVTSAQKNPTAFYLCATAAGTEAFFGQGTRLTVV.

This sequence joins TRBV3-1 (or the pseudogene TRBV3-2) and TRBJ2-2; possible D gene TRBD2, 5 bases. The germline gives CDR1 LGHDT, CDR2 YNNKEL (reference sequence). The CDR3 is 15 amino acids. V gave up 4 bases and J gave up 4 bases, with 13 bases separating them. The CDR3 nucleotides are TGTGCCAGCAGCCCACCTAGGGCGGGCACCGGGGAGCTGTTTTTT. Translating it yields CASSPPRAGTGELFF.

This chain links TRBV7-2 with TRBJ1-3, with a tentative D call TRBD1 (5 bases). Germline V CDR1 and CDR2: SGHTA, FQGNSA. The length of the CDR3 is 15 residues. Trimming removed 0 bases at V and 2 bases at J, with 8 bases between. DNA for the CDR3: TGTGCCAGCAGCTTAGCGCCAGGGCCTGGAAACACCATATATTTT. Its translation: CASSLAPGPGNTIYF. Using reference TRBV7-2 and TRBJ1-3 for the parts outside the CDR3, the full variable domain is GAGVSQSPSNKVTEKGKDVELRCDPISGHTALYWYRQSLGQGLEFLIYFQGNSAPDKSGLPSDRFSAERTGGSVSTLTIQRTQQEDSAVYLCASSLAPGPGNTIYFGEGSWLTVV.

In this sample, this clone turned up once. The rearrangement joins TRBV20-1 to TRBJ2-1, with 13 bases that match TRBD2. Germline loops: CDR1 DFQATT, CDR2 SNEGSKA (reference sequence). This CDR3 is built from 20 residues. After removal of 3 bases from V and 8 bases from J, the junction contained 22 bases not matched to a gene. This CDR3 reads CSASGAGGGLAGVRSDEQFF. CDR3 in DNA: TGCAGTGCTAGTGGGGCAGGGGGCGGACTAGCGGGAGTAAGAAGCGATGAGCAGTTCTTC.

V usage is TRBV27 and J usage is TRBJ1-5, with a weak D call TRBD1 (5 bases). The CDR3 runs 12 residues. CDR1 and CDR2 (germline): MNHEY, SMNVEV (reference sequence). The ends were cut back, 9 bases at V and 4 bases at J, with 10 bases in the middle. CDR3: CARRQRNQPQHF. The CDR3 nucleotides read TGTGCCAGACGACAGAGGAATCAGCCCCAGCATTTT.

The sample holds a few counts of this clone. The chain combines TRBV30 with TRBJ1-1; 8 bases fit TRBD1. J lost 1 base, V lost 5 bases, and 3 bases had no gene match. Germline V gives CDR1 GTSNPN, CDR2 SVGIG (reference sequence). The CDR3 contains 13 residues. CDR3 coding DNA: TGTGCCTGGGATACAGGGGGGAACACTGAAGCTTTCTTT. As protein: CAWDTGGNTEAFF. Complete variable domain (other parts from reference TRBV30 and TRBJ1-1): SQTIHQWPATLVQPVGSPLSLECTVEGTSNPNLYWYRQAAGRGLQLLFYSVGIGQISSEVPQNLSASRPQDRQFILSSKKLLLSDSGFYLCAWDTGGNTEAFFGQGTRLTVV.

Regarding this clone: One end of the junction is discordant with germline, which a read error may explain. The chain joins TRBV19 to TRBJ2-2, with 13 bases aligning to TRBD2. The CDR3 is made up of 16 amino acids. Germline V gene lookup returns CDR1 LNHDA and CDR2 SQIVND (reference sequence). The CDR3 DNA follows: TGTGCCAGCAGTACTAGCGGGAGGGGATACACCGGGGAGCTGTTTTTT. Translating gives CASSTSGRGYTGELFF.

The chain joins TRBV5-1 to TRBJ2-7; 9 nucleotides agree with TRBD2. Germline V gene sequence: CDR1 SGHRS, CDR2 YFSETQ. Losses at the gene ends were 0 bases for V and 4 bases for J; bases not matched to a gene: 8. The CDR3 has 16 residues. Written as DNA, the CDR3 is TGCGCCAGCAGCTTGGCGGTAGCGGGAGATATATACGAGCAGTACTTC. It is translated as CASSLAVAGDIYEQYF.

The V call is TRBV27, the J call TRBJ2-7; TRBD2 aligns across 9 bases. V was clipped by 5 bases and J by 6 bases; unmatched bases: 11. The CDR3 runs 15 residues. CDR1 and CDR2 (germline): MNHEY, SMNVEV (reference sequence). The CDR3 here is CASSLGLASTGEQYF. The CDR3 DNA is TGTGCCAGCAGTCTAGGACTAGCGTCGACGGGCGAGCAGTACTTC.

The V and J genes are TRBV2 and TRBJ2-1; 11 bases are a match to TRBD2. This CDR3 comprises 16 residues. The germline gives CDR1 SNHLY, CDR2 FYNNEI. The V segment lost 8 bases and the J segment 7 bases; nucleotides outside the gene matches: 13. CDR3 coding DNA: TGTGCCAGCTGGGGAGAGACTAGCGGGACTGTAAATGAGCAGTTCTTC. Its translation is CASWGETSGTVNEQFF.

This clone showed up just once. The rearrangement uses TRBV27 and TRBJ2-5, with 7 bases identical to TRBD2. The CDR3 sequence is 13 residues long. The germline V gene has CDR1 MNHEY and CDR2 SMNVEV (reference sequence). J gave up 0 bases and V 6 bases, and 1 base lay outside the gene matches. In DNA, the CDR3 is TGTGCCAGCAGAAGCGGGAACCAAGAGACCCAGTACTTC. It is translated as CASRSGNQETQYF.

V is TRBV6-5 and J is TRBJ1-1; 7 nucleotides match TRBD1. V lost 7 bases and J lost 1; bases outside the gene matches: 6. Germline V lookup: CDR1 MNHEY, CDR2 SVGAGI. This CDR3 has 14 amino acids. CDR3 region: CASKDQGGNTEAFF. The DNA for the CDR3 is TGTGCCAGCAAGGATCAGGGGGGGAACACTGAAGCTTTCTTT.

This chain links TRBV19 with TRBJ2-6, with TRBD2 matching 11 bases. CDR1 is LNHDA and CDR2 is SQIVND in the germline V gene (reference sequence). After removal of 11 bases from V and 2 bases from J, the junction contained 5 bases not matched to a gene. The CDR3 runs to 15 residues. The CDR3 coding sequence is TGTGCCGCTAGCGGGGGGCGCGCTGGGGCCAACGTCCTGACTTTC. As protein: CAASGGRAGANVLTF.

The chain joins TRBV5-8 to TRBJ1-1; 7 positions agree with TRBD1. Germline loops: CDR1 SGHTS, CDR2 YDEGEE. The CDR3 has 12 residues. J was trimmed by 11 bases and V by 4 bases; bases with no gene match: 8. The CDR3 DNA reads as TGTGCCAGCAGCGTACTACAGGGGAGGGCTTTCTTT. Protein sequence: CASSVLQGRAFF.

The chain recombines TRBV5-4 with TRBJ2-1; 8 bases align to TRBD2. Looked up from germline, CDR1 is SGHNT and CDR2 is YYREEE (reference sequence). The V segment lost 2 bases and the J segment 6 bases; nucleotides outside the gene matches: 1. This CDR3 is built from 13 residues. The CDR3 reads CASSFSGANEQFF. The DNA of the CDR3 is TGTGCCAGCAGCTTTAGCGGGGCCAATGAGCAGTTCTTC.

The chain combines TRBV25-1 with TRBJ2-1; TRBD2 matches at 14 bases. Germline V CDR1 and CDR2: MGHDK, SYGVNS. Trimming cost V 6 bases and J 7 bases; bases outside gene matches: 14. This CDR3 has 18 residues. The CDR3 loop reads CASRGDTGLAGEGNEQFF. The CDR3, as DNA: TGTGCCAGCAGGGGGGATACGGGACTAGCGGGAGAGGGGAATGAGCAGTTCTTC.

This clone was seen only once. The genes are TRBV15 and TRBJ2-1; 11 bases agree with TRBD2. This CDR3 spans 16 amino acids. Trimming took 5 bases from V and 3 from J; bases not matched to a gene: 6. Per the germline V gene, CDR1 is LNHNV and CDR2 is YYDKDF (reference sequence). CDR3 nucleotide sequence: TGTGCCACCAGCGGGTTAGCGGGAGGGATCTACAATGAGCAGTTCTTC. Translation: CATSGLAGGIYNEQFF.